The present entry profiles one T cell receptor beta chain with its context. At one of its ends the junction is not consistent with the germline gene, which may arise from a read error. Per the germline V gene, CDR1 is PRHDT and CDR2 is FYEKMQ (reference sequence). This CDR3 has 12 amino acids. This record comes from a study of T cell changes during pregnancy in multiple sclerosis. The protocol was immunoSEQ multiplex PCR, while the TCRdb copy is restricted to in-frame clones and leaves out a portion. In the table there are under 55,000 clones, approximately 90% of which are singletons. Sample: CD8+ T cells from peripheral blood mononuclear cells, taken after pregnancy. The chain uses TRBV13 and TRBJ1-6; D call uncertain. The receptor was isolated from a female donor with multiple sclerosis, enrolled in a pregnancy study. The CDR3 nucleotides read TGCGGTACGGGAGAAGGGAATTCACCCCTCCACTTT. It is translated as CGTGEGNSPLHF. Filled out from reference TRBV13 and TRBJ1-6, the complete variable domain reads AAGVIQSPRHLIKEKRETATLKCYPIPRHDTVYWYQQGPGQDPQFLISFYEKMQSDKGSIPDRFSAQQFSDYHSELNMSSLELGDSALYFCGTGEGNSPLHFGNGTRLTVT.